The source of this T cell receptor beta chain is a study of blood T cell repertoires in COVID-19. Study-level information: Spain, Italy and the United States supplied samples that represented acute and convalescent COVID-19.

CDR3 length: 13 amino acids. In germline, CDR1 is SGHNT, CDR2 YENEEA. V was pared by 1 base and J by 11 bases, with 14 bases between. Seattle participants joined during active infection and were tracked over time. Per the authors' pipeline: Amplification of reference gene primers provided the estimated nucleated cell counts. Profiled with immunoSEQ multiplex PCR; TCRdb holds only in-frame clones, not every one. V and J calls and clone size are as listed in that table; D and trimming were resolved from the DNA. In the table there are roughly 230,000 clones, around 90% of which are singletons. Sequencing was done on a sample of peripheral blood. This clonotype was obtained from a man aged 25-45 years with COVID-19, enrolled during active disease. The V gene is TRBV11-3, the J gene TRBJ1-1; D call uncertain. The CDR3 here is CASSLVREARAFF. CDR3 nucleotide sequence: TGTGCCAGCAGCTTAGTCCGGGAAGCTCGGGCTTTCTTT.